The 27 T cell receptor beta chains listed next were all sequenced from one sample in a study of a mutant IDH1 vaccine in newly diagnosed glioma. Produced via immunoSEQ multiplex PCR; TCRdb's table is partial and in-frame only. The repertoire consists of tens of thousands of clones, with around 82% occurring once and the leading ten covering around 6%. Their target antigens are unknown. Time point denoted: week 5, during vaccination. Each dose delivered 300 ug of mutant IDH1 20-mer peptide subcutaneously with imiquimod. Source: PBMCs, taken from a glioma patient whose treatment included an IDH1 peptide vaccine. The receptors derive from a man aged 40-49 years with glioma.

This clone was found once. The CDR3 region has the DNA TGCAGCGTTGTGGGATTAGGTTTCTATGGCTACACCTTC. Translating it yields CSVVGLGFYGYTF. The rearrangement joins TRBV29-1 to TRBJ1-2; D remains ambiguous. This CDR3 spans 13 amino acids. V was cut by 4 bases and J by 4 bases, with 13 bases left in between. CDR1 is SQVTM, CDR2 ANQGSEA, per germline.

The CDR3 is CASSIDPGTAGDEQYF. In DNA form, the CDR3 reads TGCGCCAGCAGCATAGACCCCGGGACGGCGGGCGACGAGCAGTACTTC. V and J are TRBV5-1 and TRBJ2-7, with D perhaps given as TRBD1 or TRBD2 (5 bases each). CDR3 length equals 16 residues. V was cut by 4 bases and J by 5 bases, with 22 bases left in between. CDR1 is SGHRS and CDR2 is YFSETQ in the germline V gene.

This chain uses TRBV6-1 with TRBJ1-2; D is undetermined. From germline, CDR1 is MNHNS and CDR2 SASEGT. The CDR3 totals 13 residues. The ends were cut back, 1 base at V and 8 bases at J, with 11 bases in the middle. This chain's CDR3 is CASSEGTERGYTF. The CDR3 bases are TGTGCCAGCAGTGAAGGCACCGAACGGGGCTACACCTTC.

The rearrangement links TRBV19 to TRBJ2-2; no firm D call. The germline V gene has CDR1 LNHDA and CDR2 SQIVND (reference sequence). The CDR3 spans 15 residues. V was trimmed by 9 bases and J by 0 bases, leaving 14 bases between them. The CDR3 DNA reads as TGTGCCAGCTTTAAAGGGCAGACGAACACCGGGGAGCTGTTTTTT. It specifies CASFKGQTNTGELFF.

The chain combines TRBV5-1 with TRBJ1-5; D is perhaps TRBD1 (5 bases). Germline V lookup: CDR1 SGHRS, CDR2 YFSETQ. V was trimmed by 4 bases and J by 4 bases, leaving 12 bases between them. This CDR3 is built from 14 residues. CDR3 coding DNA: TGCGCCAGCAGCCCCGCCGGGGGGAATCAGCCCCAGCATTTT. Its translation is CASSPAGGNQPQHF.

The chain has TRBV10-3 and TRBJ1-2, with TRBD1 identical over 7 bases. CDR3 length: 16 amino acids. From germline, CDR1 is ENHRY and CDR2 SYGVKD. V was pared by 6 bases and J by 5 bases, with 15 bases of the junction left unmatched. The CDR3 spells CAIRPDRDVLSYGYTF. CDR3 nucleotides: TGTGCCATCAGACCTGACAGGGACGTTCTTAGTTATGGCTACACCTTC.

The sample holds one count of this clone. The chain employs TRBV10-3 and TRBJ1-5; D remains unclear. Between the trimmed V and J ends, which lost 2 bases and 8 bases, there was a span of 7 bases. Germline CDR1 reads ENHRY; CDR2 reads SYGVKD. CDR3 length: 12 amino acids. The CDR3 sequence: CAISENREPQHF. Here the CDR3 DNA reads TGTGCCATCAGTGAGAATCGAGAGCCCCAGCATTTT.

In DNA form, the CDR3 reads TGTGCCAGCAGGGCGGACAGCTCTGGAAACACCATATATTTT. Protein: CASRADSSGNTIYF. The chain uses TRBV2 and TRBJ1-3, with a weak D call TRBD1 (6 bases). Germline V lookup: CDR1 SNHLY, CDR2 FYNNEI. The CDR3 totals 14 residues. Trimming took 6 bases from V and 0 from J, leaving 9 bases between them.

This sequence joins TRBV27 and TRBJ1-6; D unclear. The V end was cut by 6 bases, the J end by 10 bases, with 10 bases between. Looked up from germline, CDR1 is MNHEY and CDR2 is SMNVEV (reference sequence). This CDR3 is 12 amino acids long. The CDR3 coding sequence is TGTGCCAGCAGCGGTATGGGATCACCCCTCCACTTT. Protein product: CASSGMGSPLHF.

The rearrangement joins TRBV5-1 to TRBJ1-2; D is perhaps TRBD1 (6 bases). Germline-derived CDR1 and CDR2 are SGHRS and YFSETQ. V lost 4 bases to trimming and J lost 1 base, with 8 bases between them. This CDR3 has 13 residues. CDR3 in amino acids: CASSRTDNYGYTF. CDR3 nucleotides: TGCGCCAGCAGCCGGACAGATAACTATGGCTACACCTTC.

The rearrangement uses TRBV2 and TRBJ1-3; no definite D call. CDR1 SNHLY and CDR2 FYNNEI come from the germline V gene. Trimming stripped 4 bases from V and 0 bases from J, with 16 bases between. The CDR3 contains 17 residues. CDR3 in DNA: TGTGCCAGCAGTGCTCCTCTGGGCGCCGACTCTGGAAACACCATATATTTT. Its protein product is CASSAPLGADSGNTIYF.

This sequence joins TRBV19 and TRBJ1-1; 7 bases fit TRBD1. Germline loops: CDR1 LNHDA, CDR2 SQIVND (reference sequence). V trimming: 7 bases; J trimming: 1 base; junction bases outside the gene matches: 12. CDR3 length: 16 amino acids. The CDR3, as DNA: TGTGCCAGTAACTCAGGGGGGAACCCTAGGAACACTGAAGCTTTCTTT. Protein sequence: CASNSGGNPRNTEAFF.

This chain joins TRBV27 and TRBJ2-1; 8 positions match TRBD2. In germline, CDR1 is MNHEY, CDR2 SMNVEV (reference sequence). Trimming cost V 10 bases and J 4 bases; bases outside gene matches: 9. This CDR3 is 14 amino acids long. This CDR3 reads CATVSAGAYNEQFF. In DNA form, the CDR3 reads TGTGCCACCGTATCAGCGGGGGCATACAATGAGCAGTTCTTC.

V usage is TRBV4-1 and J usage is TRBJ1-3; D remains ambiguous. From germline, CDR1 is MGHRA and CDR2 YSYEKL. The CDR3 loop spans 13 amino acids. The V end was cut by 0 bases, the J end by 3 bases, with 3 bases between. CDR3 nucleotide sequence: TGCGCCAGCAGCCAAGACTATGGAAACACCATATATTTT. The encoded protein is CASSQDYGNTIYF.

This chain joins TRBV6-1 and TRBJ2-7; a weak D match, TRBD2 (6 bases). Germline V gene lookup returns CDR1 MNHNS and CDR2 SASEGT. The CDR3 runs to 12 residues. V lost 7 bases and J 3 bases, leaving 10 bases between the germline ends. This chain's CDR3 is CASMGLGYEQYF. In DNA, the CDR3 is TGTGCCAGCATGGGACTTGGCTACGAGCAGTACTTC.

In DNA form, the CDR3 reads TGTGCCTGGAGTCACATACAGGCAGATACGCAGTATTTT. Protein: CAWSHIQADTQYF. The chain couples TRBV30 to TRBJ2-3; D is perhaps TRBD1 (5 bases). CDR1 and CDR2 from the germline V gene are GTSNPN and SVGIG (reference sequence). This CDR3 spans 13 amino acids. V was trimmed by 2 bases and J by 4 bases, leaving 10 bases between them. Using reference TRBV30 and TRBJ2-3 for the parts outside the CDR3, the full variable domain is SQTIHQWPATLVQPVGSPLSLECTVEGTSNPNLYWYRQAAGRGLQLLFYSVGIGQISSEVPQNLSASRPQDRQFILSSKKLLLSDSGFYLCAWSHIQADTQYFGPGTRLTVL.

The chain uses TRBV6-4 and TRBJ1-5; TRBD1 matches at 10 bases. The CDR3 is 16 residues long. V dropped 4 bases and J dropped 6; count of bases not matched to a gene: 9. Germline V CDR1 and CDR2: MRHNA, SNTAGT. CDR3 sequence: CASSVVDRGPIQPQHF. In DNA form, the CDR3 reads TGTGCCAGCAGTGTCGTAGACAGGGGGCCTATTCAGCCCCAGCATTTT.

The chain employs TRBV5-1 and TRBJ1-4; 8 bases match TRBD1. Germline CDR1 reads SGHRS; CDR2 reads YFSETQ. After removal of 4 bases from V and 7 bases from J, the junction contained 9 bases not matched to a gene. The CDR3 is 15 residues long. The CDR3 reads CASSRQGRESEKLFF. Written as DNA, the CDR3 is TGCGCCAGCAGCCGACAGGGGCGGGAAAGTGAAAAACTGTTTTTT. Full variable domain (rest looked up from reference TRBV5-1 and TRBJ1-4): KAGVTQTPRYLIKTRGQQVTLSCSPISGHRSVSWYQQTPGQGLQFLFEYFSETQRNKGNFPGRFSGRQFSNSRSEMNVSTLELGDSALYLCASSRQGRESEKLFFGSGTQLSVL.

For the CDR3, the DNA is TGTGCCAGCAGCCCTGGTGGGGCCAACGTCCTGACTTTC. As protein: CASSPGGANVLTF. J is TRBJ2-6 and V is TRBV7-3; unclear D gene. The ends were cut back, 5 bases at V and 3 bases at J, with 5 bases in the middle. The V gene's germline CDR1 is SGHTA and CDR2 FQGTGA. The CDR3 has 13 amino acids.

This clone was counted a single time. The chain joins TRBV29-1 to TRBJ2-7, with 8 bases lining up with TRBD2. V lost 4 bases and J lost 0; bases outside the gene matches: 8. From germline, CDR1 is SQVTM and CDR2 ANQGSEA. The CDR3 covers 15 residues. DNA of the CDR3: TGCAGCGTTGCGGGGGGGCAGGGACTCTCCTACGAGCAGTACTTC. Protein sequence: CSVAGGQGLSYEQYF.

The chain joins TRBV6-5 to TRBJ1-6, with a possible D match to TRBD1 (6 bases). This CDR3 spans 13 amino acids. V lost 8 bases to trimming and J lost 11 bases, with 16 bases between them. Germline CDR1 is MNHEY and CDR2 is SVGAGI. The CDR3 DNA reads as TGTGCCAGCCGGGTGCAGAGGGGGGCACCCCTCCACTTT. Amino acids: CASRVQRGAPLHF.

Written as DNA, the CDR3 is TGCAGTGCTAGGGGGGTCGAGGAGCAGTTCTTC. Its translation: CSARGVEEQFF. V and J are TRBV20-1 and TRBJ2-1; D assignment may be TRBD1 or TRBD2 (5 bases each). The CDR3 covers 11 residues. Per the germline V gene, CDR1 is DFQATT and CDR2 is SNEGSKA (reference sequence). V lost 3 bases and J lost 10, with 10 bases in between.

The chain employs TRBV6-1 and TRBJ2-1, with D maybe TRBD2 (7 bases). Germline CDR1 is MNHNS and CDR2 is SASEGT. This CDR3 has 16 residues. Trimming removed 2 bases at V and 4 bases at J, with 15 bases between. Here the CDR3 reads CASSEQGGGLYNEQFF. In nucleotides, the CDR3 is TGTGCCAGCAGTGAACAGGGCGGGGGCCTGTACAATGAGCAGTTCTTC.

CDR3 DNA sequence: TGTGCCAGCAGCGGAAAGGGAGGGTCGGGCTATAATTCACCCCTCCACTTT. Encoded protein: CASSGKGGSGYNSPLHF. The V call is TRBV7-8, the J call TRBJ1-6; D remains unclear. The germline V and J ends were trimmed by 5 bases and 3 bases, with 17 bases remaining between them. CDR1 is SGHVS and CDR2 is FQNEAQ in the germline V gene. There are 17 residues in the CDR3.

This chain links TRBV7-8 with TRBJ1-2; D remains ambiguous. CDR3 length equals 14 residues. V was shortened by 5 bases and J by 4 bases, with 14 bases between the two germline ends. Per the germline V gene, CDR1 is SGHVS and CDR2 is FQNEAQ. The CDR3: CASSLDQEFYGYTF. CDR3 coding DNA: TGTGCCAGCAGCCTCGACCAGGAATTCTATGGCTACACCTTC.

The chain has TRBV9 and TRBJ1-2; D is unclear. The CDR3 has 15 amino acids. Germline V gene lookup returns CDR1 SGDLS and CDR2 YYNGEE. V was clipped by 0 bases and J by 0 bases, with 9 bases between them. The CDR3 loop is CASSVAQHSNYGYTF. The CDR3 bases are TGTGCCAGCAGCGTAGCCCAGCATTCTAACTATGGCTACACCTTC.

The CDR3 DNA reads TGTGCCTGGTCGGTTGGCGGTTCCTACGAGCAGTACTTC. Translation gives CAWSVGGSYEQYF. The chain uses TRBV30 and TRBJ2-7; no clear D. The V gene's germline CDR1 is GTSNPN and CDR2 SVGIG (reference sequence). The CDR3 runs to 13 residues. The germline V and J ends were trimmed by 5 bases and 1 base, with 12 bases remaining between them.